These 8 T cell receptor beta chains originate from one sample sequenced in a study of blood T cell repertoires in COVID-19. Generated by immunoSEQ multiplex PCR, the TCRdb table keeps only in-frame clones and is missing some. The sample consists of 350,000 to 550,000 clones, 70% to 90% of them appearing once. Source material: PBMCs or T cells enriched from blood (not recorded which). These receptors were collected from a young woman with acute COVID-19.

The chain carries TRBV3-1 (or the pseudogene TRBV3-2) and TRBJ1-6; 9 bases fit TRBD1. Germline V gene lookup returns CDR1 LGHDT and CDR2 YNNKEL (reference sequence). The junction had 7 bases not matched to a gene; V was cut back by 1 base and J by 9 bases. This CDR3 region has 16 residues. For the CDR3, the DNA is TGTGCCAGCAGCCAAGGGGACAGGGCCGGAGGTTCACCCCTCCACTTT. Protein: CASSQGDRAGGSPLHF.

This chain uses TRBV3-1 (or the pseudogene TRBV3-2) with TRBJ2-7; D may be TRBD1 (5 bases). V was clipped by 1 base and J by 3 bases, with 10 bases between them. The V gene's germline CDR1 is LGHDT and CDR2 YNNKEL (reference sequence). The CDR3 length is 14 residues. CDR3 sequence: CASSQAGRDYEQYF. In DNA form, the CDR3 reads TGTGCCAGCAGCCAAGCTGGCAGGGACTACGAGCAGTACTTC.

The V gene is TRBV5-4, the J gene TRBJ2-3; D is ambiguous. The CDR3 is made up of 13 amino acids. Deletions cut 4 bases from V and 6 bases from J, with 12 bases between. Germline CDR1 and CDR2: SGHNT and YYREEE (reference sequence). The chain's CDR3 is CASSGPNEDTQYF. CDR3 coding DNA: TGTGCCAGCAGCGGTCCTAATGAGGATACGCAGTATTTT.

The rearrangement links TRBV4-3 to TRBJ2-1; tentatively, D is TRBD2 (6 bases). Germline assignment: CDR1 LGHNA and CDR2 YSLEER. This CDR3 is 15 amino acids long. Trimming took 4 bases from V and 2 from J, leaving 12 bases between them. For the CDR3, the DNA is TGCGCCAGCAGCCTTAATAGCGGTGCCTACAATGAGCAGTTCTTC. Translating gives CASSLNSGAYNEQFF.

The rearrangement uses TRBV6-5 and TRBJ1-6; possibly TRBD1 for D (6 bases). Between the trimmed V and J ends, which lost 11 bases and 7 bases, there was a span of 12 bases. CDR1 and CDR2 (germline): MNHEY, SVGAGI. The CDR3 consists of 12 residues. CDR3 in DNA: TGTGCCGTCCAGGGGCTAAATTCACCCCTCCACTTT. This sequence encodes CAVQGLNSPLHF.

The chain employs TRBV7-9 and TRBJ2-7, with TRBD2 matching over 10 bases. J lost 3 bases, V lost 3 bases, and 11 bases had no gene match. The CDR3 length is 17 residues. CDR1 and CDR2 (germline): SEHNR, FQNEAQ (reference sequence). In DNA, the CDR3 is TGTGCCAGCAGCTTGCCGCCTAGCGGGAGCGGGGACTACGAGCAGTACTTC. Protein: CASSLPPSGSGDYEQYF. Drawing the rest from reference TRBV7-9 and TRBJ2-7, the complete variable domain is DTGVSQNPRHKITKRGQNVTFRCDPISEHNRLYWYRQTLGQGPEFLTYFQNEAQLEKSRLLSDRFSAERPKGSFSTLEIQRTEQGDSAMYLCASSLPPSGSGDYEQYFGPGTRLTVT.

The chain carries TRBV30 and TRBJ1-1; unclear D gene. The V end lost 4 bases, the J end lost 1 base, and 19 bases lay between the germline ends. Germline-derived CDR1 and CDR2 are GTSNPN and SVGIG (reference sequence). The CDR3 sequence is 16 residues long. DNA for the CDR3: TGTGCCTGGACAGGAAATATGGTGCGTCGGAACACTGAAGCTTTCTTT. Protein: CAWTGNMVRRNTEAFF.

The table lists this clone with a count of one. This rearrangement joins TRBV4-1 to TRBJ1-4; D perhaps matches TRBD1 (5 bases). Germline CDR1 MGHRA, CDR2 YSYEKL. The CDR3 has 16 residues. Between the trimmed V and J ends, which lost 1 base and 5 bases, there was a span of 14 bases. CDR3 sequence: CASSQVAGRPNEKLFF. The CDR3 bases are TGCGCCAGCAGCCAAGTCGCGGGACGACCAAATGAAAAACTGTTTTTT.